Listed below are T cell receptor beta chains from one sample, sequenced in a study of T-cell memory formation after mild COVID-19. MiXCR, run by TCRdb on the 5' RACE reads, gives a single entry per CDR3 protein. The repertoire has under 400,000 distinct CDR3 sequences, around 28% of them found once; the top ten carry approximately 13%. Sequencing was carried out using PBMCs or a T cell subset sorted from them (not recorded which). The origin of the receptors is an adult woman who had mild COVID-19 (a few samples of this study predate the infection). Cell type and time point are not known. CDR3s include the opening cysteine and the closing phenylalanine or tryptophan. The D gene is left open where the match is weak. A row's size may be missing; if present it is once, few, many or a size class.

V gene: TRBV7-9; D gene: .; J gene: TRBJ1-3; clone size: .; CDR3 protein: CASISSSGNTIYF; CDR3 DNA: TGTGCCAGCATCTCGTCTTCTGGAAACACCATATATTTT
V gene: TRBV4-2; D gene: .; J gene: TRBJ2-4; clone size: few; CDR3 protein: CASSQDLDAKNIQYF; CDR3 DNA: TGTGCCAGCAGCCAAGACCTGGATGCCAAAAACATTCAGTACTTC
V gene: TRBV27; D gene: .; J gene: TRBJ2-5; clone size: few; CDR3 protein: CASSNRQGAQYF; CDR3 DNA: TGTGCCAGCAGCAACCGCCAGGGAGCCCAGTACTTC
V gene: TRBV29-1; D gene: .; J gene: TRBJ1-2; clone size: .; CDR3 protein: CSVADESLGGYTF; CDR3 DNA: TGCAGCGTTGCCGATGAATCCCTGGGCGGCTACACCTTC
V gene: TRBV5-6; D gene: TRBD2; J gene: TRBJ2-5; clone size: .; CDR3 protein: CASSLRTSGGPLQETQYF; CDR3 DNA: TGTGCCAGCAGCCTTCGGACTAGCGGGGGCCCTTTACAAGAGACCCAGTACTTC
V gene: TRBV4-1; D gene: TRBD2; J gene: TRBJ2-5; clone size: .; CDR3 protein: CASSQDGLLAGPGETQYF; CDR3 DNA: TGCGCCAGCAGCCAAGACGGGTTACTAGCGGGTCCAGGGGAGACCCAGTACTTC
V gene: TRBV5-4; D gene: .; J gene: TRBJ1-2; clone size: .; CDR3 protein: CASSLAGESDGYTF; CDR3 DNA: TGTGCCAGCAGCTTGGCCGGGGAGTCGGATGGCTACACCTTC
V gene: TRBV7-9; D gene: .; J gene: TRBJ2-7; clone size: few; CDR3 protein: CASSLALSAGQGFYEQYF; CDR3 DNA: TGTGCCAGCAGCTTAGCGCTAAGTGCAGGCCAGGGGTTTTACGAGCAGTACTTC
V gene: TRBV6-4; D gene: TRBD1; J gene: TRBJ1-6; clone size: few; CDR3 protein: CASRAQGAGNSPLHF; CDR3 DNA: TGTGCCAGCAGGGCGCAGGGGGCAGGAAATTCACCCCTCCACTTT
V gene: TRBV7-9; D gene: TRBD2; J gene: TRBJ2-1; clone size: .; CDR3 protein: CASSSIGLAGLNEQFF; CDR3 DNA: TGTGCCAGCAGCTCGATCGGACTAGCGGGACTCAATGAGCAGTTCTTC
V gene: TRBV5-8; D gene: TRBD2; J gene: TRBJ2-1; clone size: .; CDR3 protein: CASSLAGTSGGPSYNEQFF; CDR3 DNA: TGTGCCAGCAGCTTGGCCGGGACTAGCGGGGGGCCTAGCTACAATGAGCAGTTCTTC
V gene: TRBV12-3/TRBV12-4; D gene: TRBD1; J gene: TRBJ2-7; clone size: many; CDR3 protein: CASRETGDEQYF; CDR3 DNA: TGTGCCAGCAGGGAGACAGGGGACGAGCAGTACTTC
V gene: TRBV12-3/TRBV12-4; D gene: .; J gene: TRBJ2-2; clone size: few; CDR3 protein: CATGTVNTGELFF; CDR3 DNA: TGTGCCACCGGGACTGTAAACACCGGGGAGCTGTTTTTT
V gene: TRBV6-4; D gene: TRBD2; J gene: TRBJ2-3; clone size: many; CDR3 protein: CASSDSATSGGTDTQYF; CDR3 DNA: TGTGCCAGCAGTGACTCCGCGACTAGCGGGGGCACAGATACGCAGTATTTT
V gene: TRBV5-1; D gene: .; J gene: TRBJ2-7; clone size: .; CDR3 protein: CASSFVGDEQYF; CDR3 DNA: TGCGCCAGCAGCTTTGTAGGGGACGAGCAGTACTTC
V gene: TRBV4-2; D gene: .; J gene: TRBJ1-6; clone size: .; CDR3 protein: CASSQEAQSSYNSPLHF; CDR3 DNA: TGTGCCAGCAGCCAAGAGGCCCAGAGCTCCTATAATTCACCCCTCCACTTT
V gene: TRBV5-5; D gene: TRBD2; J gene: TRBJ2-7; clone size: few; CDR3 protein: CASSWTSSHEQYF; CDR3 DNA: TGTGCCAGCAGTTGGACTAGCTCCCACGAGCAGTACTTC
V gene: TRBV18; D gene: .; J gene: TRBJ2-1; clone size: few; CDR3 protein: CASSTPADNEQFF; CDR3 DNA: TGTGCCAGCTCTACCCCAGCGGACAATGAGCAGTTCTTC
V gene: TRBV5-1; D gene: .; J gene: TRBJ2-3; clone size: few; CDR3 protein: CASSPGREDTQYF; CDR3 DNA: TGCGCCAGCAGCCCCGGCAGGGAGGATACGCAGTATTTT
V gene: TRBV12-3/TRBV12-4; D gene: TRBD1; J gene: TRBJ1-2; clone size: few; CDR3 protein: CASSLPGQGAPYYGYTF; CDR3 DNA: TGTGCCAGCAGTCTTCCGGGACAGGGTGCCCCCTACTATGGCTACACCTTC
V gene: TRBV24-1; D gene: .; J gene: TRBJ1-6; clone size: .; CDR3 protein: CATSDSYEAGSPLHF; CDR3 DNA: TGTGCCACCAGTGACTCTTACGAGGCGGGGTCACCCCTCCACTTT
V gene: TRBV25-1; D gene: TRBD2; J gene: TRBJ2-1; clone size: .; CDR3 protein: CASSGLAGGTYNEQFF; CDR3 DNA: TGTGCCAGCAGTGGCCTAGCGGGAGGAACCTACAATGAGCAGTTCTTC
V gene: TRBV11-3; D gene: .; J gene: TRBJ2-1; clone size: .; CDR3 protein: CASSPLVRSYNEQFF; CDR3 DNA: TGTGCCAGCAGCCCCTTGGTCCGCTCCTACAATGAGCAGTTCTTC
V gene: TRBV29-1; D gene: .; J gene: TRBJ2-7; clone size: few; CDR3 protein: CSVEEDRYEQYF; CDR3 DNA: TGCAGCGTTGAGGAGGACCGCTACGAGCAGTACTTC
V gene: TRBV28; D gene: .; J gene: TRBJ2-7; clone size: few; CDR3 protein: CASSPFLRRSSYEQYF; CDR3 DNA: TGTGCCAGCAGCCCATTTCTGAGGAGGTCCTCCTACGAGCAGTACTTC
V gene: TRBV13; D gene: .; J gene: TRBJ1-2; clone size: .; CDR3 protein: CASSPPAEDSNYGYTF; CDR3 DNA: TGTGCCAGCAGCCCCCCGGCGGAGGATTCTAACTATGGCTACACCTTC
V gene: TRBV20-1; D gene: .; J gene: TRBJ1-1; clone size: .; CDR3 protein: CSADRGPSGNTEAFF; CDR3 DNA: TGCAGTGCCGATCGGGGGCCATCGGGGAACACTGAAGCTTTCTTT
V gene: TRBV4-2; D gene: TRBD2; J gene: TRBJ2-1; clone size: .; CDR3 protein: CASSRGTSGGDEQFF; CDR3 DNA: TGTGCCAGCAGCCGAGGGACTAGCGGGGGGGATGAGCAGTTCTTC
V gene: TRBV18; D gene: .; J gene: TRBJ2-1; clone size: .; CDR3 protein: CASSPPGGRRSSYNEQFF; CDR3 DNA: TGTGCCAGCTCACCACCCGGAGGGAGGAGAAGCTCCTACAATGAGCAGTTCTTC
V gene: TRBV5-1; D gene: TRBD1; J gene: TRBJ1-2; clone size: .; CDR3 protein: CASSSTGGNYGYTF; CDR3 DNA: TGCGCCAGCAGCTCCACAGGGGGAAACTATGGCTACACCTTC
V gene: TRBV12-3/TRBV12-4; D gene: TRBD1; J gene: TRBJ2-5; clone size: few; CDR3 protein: CASGDREETQYF; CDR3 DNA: TGTGCCAGCGGGGACAGGGAGGAGACCCAGTACTTC
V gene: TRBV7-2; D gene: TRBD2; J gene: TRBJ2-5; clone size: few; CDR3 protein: CASSPQREGPGGYF; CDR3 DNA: TGTGCCAGCAGCCCCCAGCGGGAGGGGCCCGGGGGGTACTTC
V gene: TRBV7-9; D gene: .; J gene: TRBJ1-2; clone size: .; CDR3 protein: CASSAAQVVIYGYTF; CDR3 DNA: TGTGCCAGCAGCGCAGCACAGGTTGTCATCTATGGCTACACCTTC
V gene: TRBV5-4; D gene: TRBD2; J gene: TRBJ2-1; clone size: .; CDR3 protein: CASSLGTSGAEQFF; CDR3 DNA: TGTGCCAGCAGCCTGGGGACTAGCGGGGCTGAGCAGTTCTTC
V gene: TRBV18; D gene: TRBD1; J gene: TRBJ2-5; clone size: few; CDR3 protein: CASSPRTGGEETQYF; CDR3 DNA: TGTGCCAGCTCACCAAGGACAGGGGGCGAAGAGACCCAGTACTTC
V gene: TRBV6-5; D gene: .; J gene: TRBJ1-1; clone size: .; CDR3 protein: CASSYSMGGNTEAFF; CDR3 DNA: TGTGCCAGCAGTTACTCGATGGGGGGCAACACTGAAGCTTTCTTT
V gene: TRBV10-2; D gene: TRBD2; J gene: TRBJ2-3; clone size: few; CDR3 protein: CASSRLAGGSTDTQYF; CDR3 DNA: TGCGCCAGCAGTAGGTTAGCGGGAGGGAGCACAGATACGCAGTATTTT
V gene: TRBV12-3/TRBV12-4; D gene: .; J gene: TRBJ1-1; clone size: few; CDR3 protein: CASSPLSALNTEAFF; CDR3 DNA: TGTGCCAGCAGTCCACTGTCTGCCCTGAACACTGAAGCTTTCTTT
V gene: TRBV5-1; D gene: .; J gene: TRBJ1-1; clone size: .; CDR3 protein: CASSLGLSTEAFF; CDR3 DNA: TGCGCCAGCAGCCTCGGGCTGAGCACTGAAGCTTTCTTT
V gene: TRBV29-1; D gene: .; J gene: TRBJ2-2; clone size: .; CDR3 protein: CSVERTGELFF; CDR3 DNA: TGCAGCGTTGAAAGGACCGGGGAGCTGTTTTTT
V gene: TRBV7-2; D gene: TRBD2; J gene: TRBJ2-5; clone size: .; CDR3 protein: CASSSNLGGETQYF; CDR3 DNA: TGTGCCAGCAGCTCCAACCTGGGGGGGGAGACCCAGTACTTC
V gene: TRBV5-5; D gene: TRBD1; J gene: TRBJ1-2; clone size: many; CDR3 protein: CASSIIPGQDYGYTF; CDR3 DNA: TGTGCCAGCAGCATCATACCGGGACAGGACTATGGCTACACCTTC
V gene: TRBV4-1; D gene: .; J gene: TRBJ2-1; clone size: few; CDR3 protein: CASSQVERSSYNEQFF; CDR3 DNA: TGCGCCAGCAGCCAAGTAGAGAGGAGCTCCTACAATGAGCAGTTCTTC
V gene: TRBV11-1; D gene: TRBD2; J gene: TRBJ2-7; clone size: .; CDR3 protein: CASSSTRWTSGSPFEQYF; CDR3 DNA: TGTGCCAGCAGCTCCACCAGATGGACTAGCGGGAGTCCATTCGAGCAGTACTTC
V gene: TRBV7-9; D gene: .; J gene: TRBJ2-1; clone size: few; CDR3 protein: CASSLALRDTPYNEQFF; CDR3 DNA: TGTGCCAGCAGCTTAGCGCTCCGGGACACGCCTTACAATGAGCAGTTCTTC
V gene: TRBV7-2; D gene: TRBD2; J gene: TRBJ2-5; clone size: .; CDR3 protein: CASSLVPTSGAVTQYF; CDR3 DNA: TGTGCCAGCAGCTTAGTCCCGACTAGCGGGGCGGTGACCCAGTACTTC
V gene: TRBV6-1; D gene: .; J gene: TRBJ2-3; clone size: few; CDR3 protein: CASSVQGRVSTDTQYF; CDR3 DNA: TGTGCCAGCAGTGTTCAGGGTAGGGTTAGCACAGATACGCAGTATTTT
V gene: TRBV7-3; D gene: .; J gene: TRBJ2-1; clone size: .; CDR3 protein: CASSSSRGGLYNEQFF; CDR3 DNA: TGTGCCAGCAGCTCCTCGCGCGGGGGCCTATACAATGAGCAGTTCTTC
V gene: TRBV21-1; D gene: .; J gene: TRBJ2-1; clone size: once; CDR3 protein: CASSNVRGVTYNEQFF; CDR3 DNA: TGTGCCAGCAGCAATGTGAGGGGGGTGACCTACAATGAGCAGTTCTTC
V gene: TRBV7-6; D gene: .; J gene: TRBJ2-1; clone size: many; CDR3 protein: CASSPSRGQIYNEQFF; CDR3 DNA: TGTGCCAGCAGCCCCAGCCGCGGGCAGATCTACAATGAGCAGTTCTTC
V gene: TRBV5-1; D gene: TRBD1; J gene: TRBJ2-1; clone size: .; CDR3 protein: CASSSPDRVGFGEQFF; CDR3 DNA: TGCGCCAGCAGCTCACCGGACAGGGTGGGTTTTGGAGAGCAGTTCTTC